The 8 T cell receptor beta chains given below trace back to one sample, sequenced in a study of blood T cell repertoires in COVID-19. Method: immunoSEQ multiplex PCR; TCRdb's copy keeps in-frame clones and lacks some. The sample lists around 140,000 clones, 85% to 90% occurring once. Specimen: peripheral blood. The receptors originated from an elderly man with acute or convalescent COVID-19.

This chain uses TRBV3-1 (or the pseudogene TRBV3-2) with TRBJ2-7; the D gene is possibly TRBD1 (6 bases). The germline V gene encodes CDR1 LGHDT and CDR2 YNNKEL (reference sequence). This CDR3 has 14 residues. V lost 4 bases to trimming and J lost 3 bases, with 13 bases between them. In DNA, the CDR3 is TGTGCCAGCAGCCGCAACAGGGATTACTACGAGCAGTACTTC. Protein product: CASSRNRDYYEQYF.

The chain is built from TRBV25-1 and TRBJ1-2; no reliable D call. Between the trimmed V and J ends, which lost 2 bases and 7 bases, there was a span of 8 bases. The length of the CDR3 is 12 residues. The germline CDR1 and CDR2 sequences are MGHDK and SYGVNS. The CDR3 sequence: CASSELAGGYTF. The CDR3 DNA is TGTGCCAGCAGTGAACTGGCGGGTGGCTACACCTTC.

This clone appeared a single time. The genes are TRBV5-1 and TRBJ2-5, with D perhaps matching TRBD1 (6 bases). The CDR3 consists of 17 residues. CDR1 is SGHRS and CDR2 is YFSETQ in the germline V gene. Trimming cost V 4 bases and J 3 bases, with 22 bases left between them. The CDR3 protein is CASSPETGFVREETQYF. DNA for the CDR3: TGCGCCAGCAGCCCGGAGACAGGTTTTGTGAGAGAAGAGACCCAGTACTTC.

This chain connects TRBV5-8 to TRBJ1-2; 7 nucleotides agree with TRBD1. The CDR3 spans 15 residues. The V and J ends lost 0 bases and 8 bases, in that order; junction bases with no gene match: 10. In germline, CDR1 is SGHTS, CDR2 YDEGEE. The CDR3 region is CASSLGDRVPEGYTF. Here the CDR3 DNA reads TGTGCCAGCAGCTTGGGCGACAGGGTGCCGGAAGGCTACACCTTC.

The CDR3 DNA reads as TGTGCCAGCAGCGTAAACGAGCGACCGGGACAGGGGCCCTACGAGCAGTACTTC. This gives the protein CASSVNERPGQGPYEQYF. The genes are TRBV9 and TRBJ2-7; 10 bases agree with TRBD1. The CDR3 loop spans 18 amino acids. With V trimmed by 1 base and J by 2 bases, 12 bases remained unmatched. Germline CDR1 reads SGDLS; CDR2 reads YYNGEE.

The CDR3 protein is CASRERRDRNNSPLHF. The CDR3, as DNA: TGTGCCAGCAGAGAGCGACGGGACAGGAATAATTCACCCCTCCACTTT. The chain combines TRBV2 with TRBJ1-6; TRBD1 matches at 8 bases. The V segment lost 6 bases and the J segment 5 bases; nucleotides outside the gene matches: 9. Germline CDR1 reads SNHLY; CDR2 reads FYNNEI. The CDR3 loop spans 16 amino acids.

V is TRBV6-5 and J is TRBJ2-4; TRBD2 matches at 9 bases. Germline V gene sequence: CDR1 MNHEY, CDR2 SVGAGI. With V trimmed by 4 bases and J by 0 bases, 1 base remained unmatched. CDR3 length: 15 amino acids. The CDR3 here is CASSLAGVAKNIQYF. In DNA form, the CDR3 reads TGTGCCAGCAGTTTAGCGGGAGTAGCCAAAAACATTCAGTACTTC.

The V and J genes are TRBV27 and TRBJ2-7, with D perhaps matching TRBD1 (5 bases). The CDR3 spans 14 residues. V was cut by 3 bases and J by 4 bases, with 13 bases left in between. CDR1 is MNHEY, CDR2 SMNVEV, per germline (reference sequence). The CDR3 DNA reads TGTGCCAGCAGTTTCTCTGGGGCAGGGTACGAGCAGTACTTC. This codes for CASSFSGAGYEQYF.